Presented here are 17 T cell receptor beta chains from one specimen sequenced in a study of cytomegalovirus exposure and HLA in healthy donors. Researchers ran the PCR with 60 Vbeta and 13 Jbeta primers. The repertoire was sequenced with immunoSEQ multiplex PCR; TCRdb's copy has only in-frame clones and lacks some. The data show some 150,000 clones, around 80% seen once. The sequenced material came from PBMCs. These receptors all stem from a man aged 35 to 55 in good health and CMV-seronegative.

The chain couples TRBV5-4 to TRBJ2-1, with TRBD2 matching 7 bases. Germline assignment: CDR1 SGHNT and CDR2 YYREEE (reference sequence). Trimming removed 4 bases from V and 2 bases from J; junction bases left unmatched: 6. The CDR3 is 15 amino acids. In nucleotides, the CDR3 is TGTGCCAGCAGCGGCCAGCGGGGAGCCTACAATGAGCAGTTCTTC. Translated, it gives CASSGQRGAYNEQFF.

This clone showed up just a few times. This chain joins TRBV19 and TRBJ2-1; D possibly corresponds to TRBD1 (5 bases). The germline gives CDR1 LNHDA, CDR2 SQIVND (reference sequence). This CDR3 spans 14 amino acids. V was clipped by 8 bases and J by 0 bases, with 11 bases between them. The CDR3 reads CASSRQTSYNEQFF. In DNA, the CDR3 is TGTGCCAGTTCTAGACAGACCTCCTACAATGAGCAGTTCTTC.

This clone was counted once. CDR3 sequence (DNA): TGTGCCAGCAGCCTCCAAGCGGGTAACACTGAAGCTTTCTTT. It encodes CASSLQAGNTEAFF. The chain joins TRBV7-6 to TRBJ1-1, with D hard to call. Trimming took off 5 bases at V and 2 bases at J, with 12 bases between the two ends. Germline loops: CDR1 SGHVS, CDR2 FNYEAQ. There are 14 residues in the CDR3.

This clone has only one observation. The V gene is TRBV25-1, the J gene TRBJ1-2; TRBD1 aligns across 7 bases. Germline CDR1 reads MGHDK; CDR2 reads SYGVNS. The CDR3 consists of 14 residues. V was clipped by 6 bases and J by 3 bases; unmatched bases: 7. CDR3 region: CASRKTGSDYGYTF. Here the CDR3 DNA reads TGTGCCAGCAGGAAGACAGGGAGTGACTATGGCTACACCTTC.

V gene TRBV5-6 combines with J gene TRBJ2-4, with D perhaps matching TRBD1 (6 bases). V lost 6 bases, J lost 0 bases, and 22 bases lay in between. Germline CDR1 SGHDT, CDR2 YYEEEE. The CDR3 is 18 amino acids. The CDR3 region is CASTRNRAEFIAKNIQYF. CDR3 coding DNA: TGTGCCAGCACCAGGAACAGGGCGGAATTTATAGCCAAAAACATTCAGTACTTC.

V usage is TRBV29-1 and J usage is TRBJ2-2; 13 positions agree with TRBD2. This CDR3 region has 14 residues. The junction had 4 bases not matched to a gene; V was cut back by 4 bases and J by 8 bases. Germline CDR1 SQVTM, CDR2 ANQGSEA. The CDR3 nucleotides are TGCAGCGTTGCCGGGACTAGCGGGACGGGGGAGCTGTTTTTT. Its translation: CSVAGTSGTGELFF.

Of note for this clone: In the same sample, other DNA sequences code for this CDR3. The genes are TRBV28 and TRBJ1-1, with 9 nucleotides matching TRBD1. The CDR3 sequence is 15 residues long. Germline V lookup: CDR1 MDHEN, CDR2 SYDVKM. V lost 2 bases and J lost 3; bases outside the gene matches: 4. The CDR3 DNA follows: TGTGCCAGCAGTTTACCTGGACAGGGGCACACTGAAGCTTTCTTT. It is translated as CASSLPGQGHTEAFF. The whole variable domain, remainder taken from reference TRBV28 and TRBJ1-1, is DVKVTQSSRYLVKRTGEKVFLECVQDMDHENMFWYRQDPGLGLRLIYFSYDVKMKEKGDIPEGYSVSREKKERFSLILESASTNQTSMYLCASSLPGQGHTEAFFGQGTRLTVV.

V usage is TRBV5-4 and J usage is TRBJ1-2; 7 bases agree with TRBD1. The CDR3 length is 14 residues. Germline V gene lookup returns CDR1 SGHNT and CDR2 YYREEE (reference sequence). The junction had 1 base not matched to a gene; V was cut back by 0 bases and J by 2 bases. The CDR3 sequence is CASSLEQGNYGYTF. The CDR3, as DNA: TGTGCCAGCAGCTTGGAACAGGGGAACTATGGCTACACCTTC.

The chain couples TRBV27 to TRBJ1-1; D perhaps matches TRBD1 (5 bases). Trimming cost V 3 bases and J 4 bases, with 9 bases left between them. The CDR3 length is 13 residues. Looked up from germline, CDR1 is MNHEY and CDR2 is SMNVEV (reference sequence). CDR3 in DNA: TGTGCCAGCAGTTTTCCCAGGGCCACTGAAGCTTTCTTT. Translating it yields CASSFPRATEAFF.

This chain connects TRBV18 to TRBJ2-2; D may be TRBD1 (6 bases). Germline CDR1 reads KGHSH; CDR2 reads LQKENI. V lost 2 bases to trimming and J lost 4 bases, with 11 bases between them. CDR3 length: 15 residues. In DNA, the CDR3 is TGTGCCAGCTCACCAGTTCAGGGGAGCACCGGGGAGCTGTTTTTT. This translates into CASSPVQGSTGELFF.

This chain uses TRBV6-1 with TRBJ1-2, with 7 nucleotides matching TRBD1. From germline, CDR1 is MNHNS and CDR2 SASEGT. The ends lost 7 bases at V and 8 bases at J; junction bases unmatched: 10. CDR3 size: 13 residues. The CDR3 DNA reads as TGTGCCAGCAATAGAAAGACAGGGTGGGGCTACACCTTC. It specifies CASNRKTGWGYTF.

The gene calls are TRBV6-5 and TRBJ2-7; 9 bases are a match to TRBD1. With V trimmed by 6 bases and J by 3 bases, 6 bases remained unmatched. The CDR3 has 14 residues. Germline CDR1 reads MNHEY; CDR2 reads SVGAGI. DNA for the CDR3: TGTGCCAGCAGGGGGTACAGGGGGCTCTACGAGCAGTACTTC. Protein sequence: CASRGYRGLYEQYF.

This clone was picked up a small number of times. V usage is TRBV7-2 and J usage is TRBJ1-3, with D unclear. The CDR3 consists of 15 residues. V was clipped by 6 bases and J by 0 bases, with 12 bases between them. Per germline, CDR1 SGHTA and CDR2 FQGNSA. The CDR3 protein is CASSYVRSSGNTIYF. CDR3 nucleotides: TGTGCCAGCAGTTACGTCCGGTCCTCTGGAAACACCATATATTTT.

V and J are TRBV28 and TRBJ2-1, with TRBD1 as a possible D gene (7 bases). Between the trimmed V and J ends, which lost 6 bases and 6 bases, there was a span of 12 bases. This CDR3 contains 13 residues. The V gene's germline CDR1 is MDHEN and CDR2 SYDVKM. In DNA form, the CDR3 reads TGTGCCAGCAGGACCCAGGGGGGCAATGAGCAGTTCTTC. This sequence encodes CASRTQGGNEQFF.

In this sample, this clone turned up a few times. Relative to the germline gene, one junction end is altered; a read error may explain this. The gene calls are TRBV7-9 and TRBJ2-1; TRBD2 matches 9 bases. The CDR3 runs 16 residues. Germline CDR1 SEHNR, CDR2 FQNEAQ (reference sequence). CDR3 sequence: CSSSPQVAGGPDEQFF. Written as DNA, the CDR3 is TGTTCCAGCAGCCCTCAGGTCGCGGGAGGGCCAGATGAGCAGTTCTTC.

The chain uses TRBV28 and TRBJ2-7, with D perhaps matching TRBD2 (6 bases). V lost 1 base, J lost 5 bases, and 15 bases lay in between. Per germline, CDR1 MDHEN and CDR2 SYDVKM. The CDR3 is made up of 15 amino acids. The CDR3 here is CASSLLSGLSDEQYF. The CDR3 region has the DNA TGTGCCAGCAGTTTATTGTCGGGACTTTCCGACGAGCAGTACTTC.

The CDR3 spells CASSWSGVVGQPQHF. The DNA for the CDR3 is TGTGCCAGCAGTTGGTCAGGGGTGGTTGGACAGCCCCAGCATTTT. The V and J genes are TRBV27 and TRBJ1-5, with a weak D call TRBD1 (6 bases). The CDR3 is made up of 15 amino acids. The germline V gene has CDR1 MNHEY and CDR2 SMNVEV (reference sequence). V was clipped by 4 bases and J by 7 bases, with 17 bases between them.